These 20 T cell receptor beta chains originate from one sample sequenced in a study of PD-L1 blockade in urothelial cancer. Sequencing used immunoSEQ multiplex PCR; TCRdb keeps in-frame clones, though not all of them. The sample includes under 45,000 clones, 82% of them seen just once. Sequenced material: PBMCs, taken around atezolizumab (anti-PD-L1) treatment. The receptors were sampled from a man aged 55-75 years with urothelial cancer.

V is TRBV5-1 and J is TRBJ1-1; D gene unclear. V lost 1 base, J lost 6 bases, and 10 bases lay in between. This CDR3 is built from 13 residues. In germline, CDR1 is SGHRS, CDR2 YFSETQ. The CDR3 bases are TGCGCCAGCAGCTTGTTAGGGAGTTCTGAAGCTTTCTTT. The encoded protein is CASSLLGSSEAFF.

The rearrangement links TRBV6-6 to TRBJ2-3; 8 bases match TRBD1. V dropped 6 bases and J dropped 2; count of bases not matched to a gene: 7. This CDR3 has 15 residues. Per the germline V gene, CDR1 is MNHNY and CDR2 is SVGAGI (reference sequence). The CDR3 DNA reads TGTGCCAGCAGCCCCTGGACAGGGTCCACAGATACGCAGTATTTT. This encodes CASSPWTGSTDTQYF.

This rearrangement joins TRBV30 to TRBJ2-7; D remains unclear. In germline, CDR1 is GTSNPN, CDR2 SVGIG (reference sequence). The V end lost 3 bases, the J end lost 4 bases, and 16 bases lay between the germline ends. The CDR3 consists of 14 residues. The CDR3 DNA follows: TGTGCCTGGAGCCCGAGGCCGATGCCGTACGAGCAGTACTTC. Protein sequence: CAWSPRPMPYEQYF. The complete variable domain, with remaining parts taken from reference TRBV30 and TRBJ2-7, reads SQTIHQWPATLVQPVGSPLSLECTVEGTSNPNLYWYRQAAGRGLQLLFYSVGIGQISSEVPQNLSASRPQDRQFILSSKKLLLSDSGFYLCAWSPRPMPYEQYFGPGTRLTVT.

The chain uses TRBV7-2 and TRBJ1-4, with TRBD1 identical over 8 bases. J was trimmed by 5 bases and V by 1 base; bases with no gene match: 0. The CDR3 runs to 14 residues. Per the germline V gene, CDR1 is SGHTA and CDR2 is FQGNSA. In nucleotides, the CDR3 is TGTGCCAGCAGCTTAGGGACAGGGAATGAAAAACTGTTTTTT. Translation gives CASSLGTGNEKLFF. The whole variable domain, filled in from reference TRBV7-2 and TRBJ1-4, reads GAGVSQSPSNKVTEKGKDVELRCDPISGHTALYWYRQSLGQGLEFLIYFQGNSAPDKSGLPSDRFSAERTGGSVSTLTIQRTQQEDSAVYLCASSLGTGNEKLFFGSGTQLSVL.

The chain is built from TRBV5-4 and TRBJ1-1; possible D gene TRBD1, 5 bases. Trimming stripped 5 bases from V and 5 bases from J, with 16 bases between. Germline V CDR1 and CDR2: SGHNT, YYREEE (reference sequence). The CDR3 is made up of 14 amino acids. CDR3: CASSPQRTITEAFF. The CDR3 nucleotides read TGTGCCAGCAGTCCCCAGAGGACAATAACTGAAGCTTTCTTT.

In its sample, this clone was seen once. This chain links TRBV10-3 with TRBJ1-2, with a possible D match to TRBD1 (5 bases). The germline gives CDR1 ENHRY, CDR2 SYGVKD. V dropped 6 bases and J dropped 2 bases, with 10 bases sitting between them. The length of the CDR3 is 13 residues. CDR3 sequence (DNA): TGTGCCATCAGGCTGACAGACAACTATGGCTACACCTTC. This sequence encodes CAIRLTDNYGYTF.

The J gene is TRBJ2-1, the V gene TRBV5-4; 8 nucleotides agree with TRBD2. The J segment lost 7 bases and the V segment lost 0 bases, leaving 9 bases of the junction unmatched. The CDR3 is 16 residues long. The V gene's germline CDR1 is SGHNT and CDR2 YYREEE (reference sequence). In DNA, the CDR3 is TGTGCCAGCAGCTTGGGCGCCGGGGGGGAGATTAATGAGCAGTTCTTC. Translation gives CASSLGAGGEINEQFF. Based on the CDR3 plus reference TRBV5-4 and TRBJ2-1, the full variable domain is ETGVTQSPTHLIKTRGQQVTLRCSSQSGHNTVSWYQQALGQGPQFIFQYYREEENGRGNFPPRFSGLQFPNYSSELNVNALELDDSALYLCASSLGAGGEINEQFFGPGTRLTVL.

The chain recombines TRBV6-1 with TRBJ1-4; TRBD1 aligns across 8 bases. Trimming at V came to 0 bases and at J to 4 bases, leaving 10 bases not matched to a gene. The CDR3 spans 18 residues. CDR1 is MNHNS and CDR2 is SASEGT in the germline V gene. CDR3: CASSEAGRGLFDNEKLFF. The CDR3 DNA reads TGTGCCAGCAGTGAAGCGGGCAGGGGGCTATTTGATAATGAAAAACTGTTTTTT.

Only a few counts were recorded for this clone. This sequence joins TRBV11-2 and TRBJ1-1, with D unresolved. This CDR3 spans 16 amino acids. The germline V and J ends were trimmed by 3 bases and 3 bases, with 17 bases remaining between them. The germline gives CDR1 SGHAT, CDR2 FQNNGV. The CDR3 protein is CASSFGGGILYTEAFF. CDR3 DNA: TGTGCCAGCAGCTTCGGAGGCGGAATTCTGTACACTGAAGCTTTCTTT.

The chain joins TRBV7-2 to TRBJ2-7, with 7 bases aligning to TRBD2. The trim removed 2 bases at V and 7 bases at J, leaving 11 bases unmatched. This CDR3 region has 15 residues. Per the germline V gene, CDR1 is SGHTA and CDR2 is FQGNSA. DNA for the CDR3: TGTGCCAGCAGCTTATGGGGGACGGAGGGAGGGGAGCAGTACTTC. This translates into CASSLWGTEGGEQYF.

This chain joins TRBV5-1 and TRBJ2-2; 14 bases are a match to TRBD2. Germline CDR1 is SGHRS and CDR2 is YFSETQ. With 4 bases clipped from V and 0 bases from J, the junction kept 2 bases outside the gene matches. The CDR3 totals 17 residues. For the CDR3, the DNA is TGCGCCAGCAGCCGGGGACTAGCGGGAGCGAACACCGGGGAGCTGTTTTTT. Its protein is CASSRGLAGANTGELFF.

The J gene is TRBJ2-7, the V gene TRBV28; 11 bases align to TRBD2. The CDR3 runs 15 residues. Germline trimming cut 6 bases from V and 4 bases from J; bases unmatched to any gene: 8. Germline V lookup: CDR1 MDHEN, CDR2 SYDVKM. CDR3 bases: TGTGCCAGCAGAAAGACTAGCGGGGATCCTTACGAGCAGTACTTC. Residues: CASRKTSGDPYEQYF. Supplemented by reference TRBV28 and TRBJ2-7, the full variable domain reads DVKVTQSSRYLVKRTGEKVFLECVQDMDHENMFWYRQDPGLGLRLIYFSYDVKMKEKGDIPEGYSVSREKKERFSLILESASTNQTSMYLCASRKTSGDPYEQYFGPGTRLTVT.

V gene TRBV14 combines with J gene TRBJ1-2, with D hard to call. With 4 bases removed from V and 8 bases from J, the gap between germline ends came to 11 bases. Germline CDR1 reads SGHDN; CDR2 reads FVKESK. This CDR3 has 12 amino acids. DNA of the CDR3: TGTGCCAGCAGCCGGGTACTAGGAGGCTACACCTTC. This sequence encodes CASSRVLGGYTF. The whole variable domain, filled in from reference TRBV14 and TRBJ1-2, reads EAGVTQFPSHSVIEKGQTVTLRCDPISGHDNLYWYRRVMGKEIKFLLHFVKESKQDESGMPNNRFLAERTGGTYSTLKVQPAELEDSGVYFCASSRVLGGYTFGSGTRLTVV.

This clone came up a few times. The rearrangement links TRBV28 to TRBJ2-7; 8 nucleotides align to TRBD2. Germline V gene lookup returns CDR1 MDHEN and CDR2 SYDVKM. The CDR3 is made up of 15 amino acids. J lost 3 bases, V lost 5 bases, and 9 bases had no gene match. This CDR3 is CASSRDLRGGYEQYF. For the CDR3, the DNA is TGTGCCAGCAGTCGGGACTTACGGGGGGGCTACGAGCAGTACTTC.

CDR3 in amino acids: CASSLDLSGAYEQYF. CDR3 in DNA: TGTGCCAGCAGCTTAGACCTTAGCGGGGCCTACGAGCAGTACTTC. The chain links TRBV7-2 to TRBJ2-7, with 8 bases lining up with TRBD2. V lost 1 base, J lost 2 bases, and 4 bases stayed unmatched. The germline V gene has CDR1 SGHTA and CDR2 FQGNSA. This CDR3 region has 15 residues.

This clone was observed once. The V gene is TRBV7-9, the J gene TRBJ1-2; no firm D call. The length of the CDR3 is 12 residues. CDR1 and CDR2 from the germline V gene are SEHNR and FQNEAQ (reference sequence). Trimming left V 3 bases short and J 8 bases short, with 10 bases between. The CDR3 DNA is TGTGCCAGCAGCTTCGGTCCGGAGGGCTACACCTTC. Protein product: CASSFGPEGYTF.

The J gene is TRBJ2-1, the V gene TRBV5-1; 10 nucleotides match TRBD2. This CDR3 region has 15 residues. Germline CDR1 SGHRS, CDR2 YFSETQ. The junction had 2 bases not matched to a gene; V was cut back by 3 bases and J by 2 bases. For the CDR3, the DNA is TGCGCCAGCAGCTCGAGCGGGGGGGCCTACAATGAGCAGTTCTTC. As protein: CASSSSGGAYNEQFF.

The CDR3 coding sequence is TGTGCCAGCAGTCCTACGACTTTGGGCAATCAGCCCCAGCATTTT. Translated, it gives CASSPTTLGNQPQHF. This sequence joins TRBV27 and TRBJ1-5; D not certain. The CDR3 sequence is 15 residues long. V was shortened by 5 bases and J by 2 bases, with 13 bases between the two germline ends. Germline assignment: CDR1 MNHEY and CDR2 SMNVEV (reference sequence).

This sequence joins TRBV30 and TRBJ1-1; 7 bases fit TRBD1. The junction had 6 bases not matched to a gene; V was cut back by 5 bases and J by 3 bases. Germline assignment: CDR1 GTSNPN and CDR2 SVGIG (reference sequence). The CDR3 has 13 residues. CDR3 residues: CAWCTDRDTEAFF. CDR3 coding DNA: TGTGCCTGGTGCACAGACAGGGACACTGAAGCTTTCTTT.

This clone was counted a single time. This chain joins TRBV7-8 and TRBJ2-7; the match to TRBD2 covers 8 bases. Looked up from germline, CDR1 is SGHVS and CDR2 is FQNEAQ. CDR3 length equals 16 residues. The J segment lost 4 bases and the V segment lost 5 bases, leaving 13 bases of the junction unmatched. As DNA, the CDR3 is TGTGCCAGCAGCCCACCCGTTGGAAGCGGGGGATACGAGCAGTACTTC. Translation: CASSPPVGSGGYEQYF.